The 11 T cell receptor beta chains presented below share a single source sample, sequenced in a study of T-cell memory formation after mild COVID-19. MiXCR, run by TCRdb on the 5' RACE reads, gives a single entry per CDR3 protein. This sample has 350,000 to 500,000 distinct CDR3 sequences, with roughly 18% found just once. The sequenced sample consisted of PBMCs or a T cell subset sorted from them (not recorded which). Receptors originate from a man aged 18 to 30 who had mild COVID-19 (a few samples of this study predate the infection). Cell type and time point are not known.

The chain links TRBV12-3 or TRBV12-4 to TRBJ1-1; 8 nucleotides line up with TRBD1. V dropped 5 bases and J dropped 10; count of bases not matched to a gene: 3. This CDR3 contains 11 residues. As DNA, the CDR3 is TGTGCCAGCAGTACCGACAGGGGAGCTTTCTTT. This gives the protein CASSTDRGAFF.

The sample holds one count of this clonotype. Here the CDR3 reads CASSLGVGPTYEQYF. The CDR3 DNA reads TGTGCCAGCAGCTTAGGAGTGGGACCGACCTACGAGCAGTACTTC. The chain carries TRBV13 and TRBJ2-7; D possibly matches TRBD1 or TRBD2 (5 bases each). V was pared by 0 bases and J by 2 bases, with 11 bases between. This CDR3 comprises 15 residues. Per the germline V gene, CDR1 is PRHDT and CDR2 is FYEKMQ (reference sequence).

This clonotype was observed a handful of times. The rearrangement uses TRBV7-9 and TRBJ2-1, with 14 bases identical to TRBD2. CDR1 is SEHNR, CDR2 FQNEAQ, per germline (reference sequence). The CDR3 sequence is 20 residues long. Trimming took 4 bases from V and 7 from J; bases not matched to a gene: 18. The CDR3 coding sequence is TGTGCCAGCAGCTCGGGGATCGGACTAGCGGGGGGTCCCCCGAGGAATGAGCAGTTCTTC. Translation: CASSSGIGLAGGPPRNEQFF.

The chain combines TRBV25-1 with TRBJ1-2; the D is unclear. Germline CDR1 and CDR2: MGHDK and SYGVNS. CDR3 length: 14 amino acids. V shed 11 bases and J shed 8 bases, with 24 bases lying between them. The CDR3, as DNA: TGTGCCGCTGCCCCTCATTCTCCGGTGGGGGGCTACACCTTC. Translation: CAAAPHSPVGGYTF.

The chain carries TRBV6-2 or TRBV6-3 and TRBJ2-7; 7 nucleotides match TRBD1. V shed 2 bases, J shed 3 bases, and the junction held 4 bases outside the gene matches. There are 14 residues in the CDR3. Germline V gene data show CDR1 as MNHEY and CDR2 as SVGEGT. The CDR3 protein is CASSYQGQSYEQYF. CDR3 in DNA: TGTGCCAGCAGTTACCAGGGACAGAGCTACGAGCAGTACTTC.

A few counts support this clonotype. The V gene is TRBV5-1, the J gene TRBJ2-2, with 7 nucleotides matching TRBD1. The junction had 15 bases not matched to a gene; V was cut back by 4 bases and J by 0 bases. This CDR3 contains 19 residues. Germline V lookup: CDR1 SGHRS, CDR2 YFSETQ. The CDR3 DNA reads TGCGCCAGCAGCACGCAAACTTCAGGGGGACGAACGAACACCGGGGAGCTGTTTTTT. This encodes CASSTQTSGGRTNTGELFF.

This clonotype has just a few counts. A junction boundary mismatches the germline segment, possibly from a read error. The gene calls are TRBV7-7 and TRBJ2-5; D remains unclear. The CDR3 is 15 residues long. Germline V CDR1 and CDR2: SSHAT, FNYEAQ (reference sequence). Written as DNA, the CDR3 is TGTGCTAGCAGCGACCGTTTTGGGGTCGGGGAGACCCAGTACTTC. Protein sequence: CASSDRFGVGETQYF.

V is TRBV3-1 and J is TRBJ2-5; D unclear. CDR1 is LGHDT, CDR2 YNNKEL, per germline (reference sequence). Trimming took 1 base from V and 1 from J, leaving 7 bases between them. CDR3 length equals 14 residues. The DNA for the CDR3 is TGTGCCAGCAGCCAAGTGACGGTCCAAGAGACCCAGTACTTC. It codes for CASSQVTVQETQYF.

This clonotype was observed a few times. This chain uses TRBV5-6 with TRBJ2-7, with TRBD2 identical over 7 bases. V gave up 5 bases and J gave up 0 bases; unmatched junction bases: 5. This CDR3 has 14 amino acids. CDR1 SGHDT and CDR2 YYEEEE come from the germline V gene. For the CDR3, the DNA is TGTGCCAGCAGTCGGGACTACCGCTCCTACGAGCAGTACTTC. This encodes CASSRDYRSYEQYF.

The genes are TRBV4-2 and TRBJ2-7; the D gene is possibly TRBD1 (5 bases). Deletions cut 1 base from V and 3 bases from J, with 10 bases between. CDR3 size: 14 residues. The germline CDR1 and CDR2 sequences are LGHNA and YNFKEQ. The CDR3 here is CASSQGFQGYEQYF. The CDR3 DNA follows: TGTGCCAGCAGCCAAGGCTTCCAGGGCTACGAGCAGTACTTC.

In its sample, this clonotype was seen a few times. The chain is built from TRBV2 and TRBJ2-3, with 9 nucleotides matching TRBD2. J lost 6 bases, V lost 8 bases, and 15 bases had no gene match. This CDR3 has 16 amino acids. In germline, CDR1 is SNHLY, CDR2 FYNNEI. The CDR3 coding sequence is TGTGCCAGCCTCTCCGAGCTAGCGGGGCGGCAGGATACGCAGTATTTT. Its translation is CASLSELAGRQDTQYF.